This T cell receptor beta chain appears in the sequencing data of a study of technical replicates of blood from a handful of donors. The method was immunoSEQ multiplex PCR; TCRdb's version includes in-frame clones alone and lacks a portion of them. Seen here are 65,000 to 80,000 clones, nearly 99% observed once, and the top ten hold roughly 0.2%. Germline trimming cut 0 bases from V and 4 bases from J; bases unmatched to any gene: 9. CDR1 and CDR2 (germline): LGHNA, YSLEER. The CDR3 runs to 18 residues. The V gene is TRBV4-3, the J gene TRBJ2-1; 10 bases are shared with TRBD2. The TCR originated in a human donor in good health. Input material: T cells isolated from PBMCs. The CDR3 loop reads CASSQDGGLATRYNEQFF. The CDR3, as DNA: TGCGCCAGCAGCCAAGATGGGGGACTAGCGACCAGGTACAATGAGCAGTTCTTC.